Each of the 4 T cell receptor beta chains below was sequenced from the same sample in a study of vaccination and CD4 T cells after COVID-19. Sequenced with the Oncomine TCR Beta short-read assay was DNA taken from cultured CD4+ T cells. TCRdb processed the PCR reads anew with MiXCR; each CDR3 protein has one entry. The sample lists more than 13,000 distinct CDR3 sequences, roughly 26% occurring once. Their antigens are not known. Treatment: approximately 9-day PBMC culture with coronavirus spike peptide pools or control peptides (ViraFEST assay). Sequencing was performed on CD4+ T cells from blood, cultured in vitro, taken after SARS-CoV-2 vaccination. The receptors originated from a human donor who had recovered from COVID-19.

The genes are TRBV7-8 and TRBJ1-5; D possibly corresponds to TRBD1 (5 bases). Per the germline V gene, CDR1 is SGHVS and CDR2 is FQNEAQ. This CDR3 is built from 18 residues. Trimming removed 0 bases at V and 4 bases at J, with 19 bases between. The CDR3 loop is CASSLAGQVEGKNQPQHF. The CDR3 bases are TGTGCCAGCAGCTTAGCGGGCCAGGTTGAGGGGAAAAATCAGCCCCAGCATTTT.

V is TRBV7-2 and J is TRBJ2-6; D may be TRBD2 (5 bases). Germline V lookup: CDR1 SGHTA, CDR2 FQGNSA. The CDR3 consists of 18 residues. The ends were cut back, 1 base at V and 0 bases at J, with 13 bases in the middle. The CDR3 here is CASSLVAQGSSGANVLTF. CDR3 nucleotide sequence: TGTGCCAGCAGCTTAGTGGCCCAAGGGAGCTCTGGGGCCAACGTCCTGACTTTC.

The J gene is TRBJ1-5, the V gene TRBV6-5; 9 bases map to TRBD1. The CDR3 covers 16 residues. The ends lost 4 bases at V and 1 base at J; junction bases unmatched: 5. The V gene's germline CDR1 is MNHEY and CDR2 SVGAGI. The CDR3: CASSSPDRGSNQPQHF. The DNA for the CDR3 is TGTGCCAGCAGTTCTCCGGACAGGGGAAGCAATCAGCCCCAGCATTTT.

A few counts support this clonotype. The rearrangement links TRBV6-1 to TRBJ2-7; 10 positions match TRBD1. This CDR3 has 14 amino acids. Germline CDR1 is MNHNS and CDR2 is SASEGT. The V gene end was trimmed by 4 bases and the J gene end by 5 bases; junction bases not matched to a gene: 5. CDR3 sequence (DNA): TGTGCCAGCAGTGGCCGGGACAGGGGCCACGAGCAGTACTTC. Protein product: CASSGRDRGHEQYF.